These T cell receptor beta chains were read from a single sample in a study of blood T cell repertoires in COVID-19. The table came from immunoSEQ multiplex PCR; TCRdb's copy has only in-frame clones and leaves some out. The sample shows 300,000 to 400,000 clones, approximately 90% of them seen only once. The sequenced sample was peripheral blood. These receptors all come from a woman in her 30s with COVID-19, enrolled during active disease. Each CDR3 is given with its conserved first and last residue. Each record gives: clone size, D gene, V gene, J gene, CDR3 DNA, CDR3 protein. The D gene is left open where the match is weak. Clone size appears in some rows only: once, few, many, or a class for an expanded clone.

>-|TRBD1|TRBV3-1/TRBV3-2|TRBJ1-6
TGTGCCAGCAGCCCCACCGGGACAGGCCGAAATTCACCCCTCCACTTT
CASSPTGTGRNSPLHF
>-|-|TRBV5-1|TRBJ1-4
TGCGCCAGCAGCTTGGGGGACATCCATTCGGGTGAAAAACTGTTTTTT
CASSLGDIHSGEKLFF
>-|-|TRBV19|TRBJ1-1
TGTGCCAGTAGTCCATTAGGAGGGACTGAAGCTTTCTTT
CASSPLGGTEAFF
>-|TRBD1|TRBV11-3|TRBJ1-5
TGTGCCAGCAGCTTAATCAGGGGGCTTCAGCCCCAGCATTTT
CASSLIRGLQPQHF
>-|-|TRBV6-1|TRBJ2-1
TGTGCCAGCAGTGAAGAGGCGGGATCCTACAATGAGCAGTTCTTC
CASSEEAGSYNEQFF
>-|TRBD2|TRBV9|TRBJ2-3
TGTGCCAGCAGCTTTAGCGGGGGACCCACAGATACGCAGTATTTT
CASSFSGGPTDTQYF
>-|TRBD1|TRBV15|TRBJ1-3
TGTGCCACCAGCAGAGATGGGACAGGGCACCTCAGAACCTCTGGAAACACCATATATTTT
CATSRDGTGHLRTSGNTIYF
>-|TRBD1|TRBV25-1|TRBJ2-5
TGTGCCAGCAGTGACTGGACAGGGGGCGAGGAGACCCAGTACTTC
CASSDWTGGEETQYF
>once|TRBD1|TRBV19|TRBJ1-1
TGTGCCAGTAGTGCGATGGGGACAGGGGAAACTGAAGCTTTCTTT
CASSAMGTGETEAFF
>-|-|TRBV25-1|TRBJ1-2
TGTGCCAGCAGTGACCACGGGGGGCCGGGGGGCTACACCTTC
CASSDHGGPGGYTF
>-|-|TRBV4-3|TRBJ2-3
TGCGCCAGCAGCCAAGAGTTCAGGAGCACAGATACGCAGTATTTT
CASSQEFRSTDTQYF
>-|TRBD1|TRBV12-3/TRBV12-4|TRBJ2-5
TGTGCCAGCAGTGGACAGGGGCAAGAGACCCAGTACTTC
CASSGQGQETQYF
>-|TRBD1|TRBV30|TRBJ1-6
TGTGCCTGGAGTCCCAGGGACAGCTACAGTTCACCCCTCCACTTT
CAWSPRDSYSSPLHF
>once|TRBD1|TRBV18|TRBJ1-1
TGTGCCAGCTCACCACCGTCCAGGGGGCGAACTGAAGCTTTCTTT
CASSPPSRGRTEAFF
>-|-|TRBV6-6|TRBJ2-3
TGTGCCAGCGCTCCTGCTCGGGCAGATACGCAGTATTTT
CASAPARADTQYF
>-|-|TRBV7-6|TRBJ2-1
TGTGCCAGTGGGGGGGGCTTGACCAATGAGCAGTTCTTC
CASGGGLTNEQFF
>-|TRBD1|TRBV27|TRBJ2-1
TGTGCCAGCAGTTTCAGAACAGGGGAGTCCTATGAGCAGTTCTTC
CASSFRTGESYEQFF
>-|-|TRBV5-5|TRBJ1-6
TGTGCCAGCAGCTTGGGGGGCGGTCTCAATTCACCCCTCCACTTT
CASSLGGGLNSPLHF
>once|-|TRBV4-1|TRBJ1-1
TGCGCCAGCAGCCAAGATACGGGGGGAACAGGGCTGAACACTGAAGCTTTCTTT
CASSQDTGGTGLNTEAFF
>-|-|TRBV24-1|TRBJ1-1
TGTGCCACACAGGGTCAGAACACTGAAGCTTTCTTT
CATQGQNTEAFF
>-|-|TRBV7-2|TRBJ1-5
TGTGCCAGCAGCTTAGGTGATAACAGGGTGATACAGCCCCAGCATTTT
CASSLGDNRVIQPQHF
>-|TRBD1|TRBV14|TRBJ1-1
TGTGCCAGCAGCCAATTGACAGGGGTCACTGAAGCTTTCTTT
CASSQLTGVTEAFF
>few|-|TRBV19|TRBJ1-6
TGTGCCAGCCCTCAACGGTCGGGCTCCTATAATTCACCCCTCCACTTT
CASPQRSGSYNSPLHF
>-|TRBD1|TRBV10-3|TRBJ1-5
TGTGCCATCAGGAGCCAGGGGGATCAGCCCCAGCATTTT
CAIRSQGDQPQHF
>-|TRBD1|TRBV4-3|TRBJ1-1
TGCGCCAGCAGCCCTGGGACAGGGGCTCCGAACACTGAAGCTTTCTTT
CASSPGTGAPNTEAFF
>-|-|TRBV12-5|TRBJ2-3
TGTGCTAGTGTCCAAAAAGATTACTCGGATACGCAGTATTTT
CASVQKDYSDTQYF
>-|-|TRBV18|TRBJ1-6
TGTGCCAGCTCACCCGGGGTGAATTCACCCCTCCACTTT
CASSPGVNSPLHF
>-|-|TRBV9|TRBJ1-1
TGTGCCAGCAGCGCCCTGATCGGTAAGAACACTGAAGCTTTCTTT
CASSALIGKNTEAFF
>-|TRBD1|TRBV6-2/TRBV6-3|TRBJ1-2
TGTGCCAGCAGTTACTCGAGGGACAGGGGGCAAGATGGCTACACCTTC
CASSYSRDRGQDGYTF
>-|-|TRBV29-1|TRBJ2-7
TGCAGCGTTGAGGGGCGGGGACGGCCCTACGAGCAGTACTTC
CSVEGRGRPYEQYF
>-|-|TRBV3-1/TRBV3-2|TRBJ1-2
TGTGCCAGCAGCCTTCTGTACTATGGCTACACCTTC
CASSLLYYGYTF
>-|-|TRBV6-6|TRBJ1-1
TGTGCCAGCAGTTACTCGATTAGCCAGAACACTGAAGCTTTCTTT
CASSYSISQNTEAFF
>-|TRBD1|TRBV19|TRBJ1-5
TGTGCCAGTAGCTCTACAGGGGTAAGCAATCAGCCCCAGCATTTT
CASSSTGVSNQPQHF
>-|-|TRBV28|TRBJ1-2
TGTGCCAGCAGTCCCCGGACCGGGGGGGGCTACACCTTC
CASSPRTGGGYTF
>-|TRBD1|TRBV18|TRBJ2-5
TGTGCCAGCTCATCGACAGGGATCCAAGAGACCCAGTACTTC
CASSSTGIQETQYF
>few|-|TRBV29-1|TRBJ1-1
TGCAGCGTTGGAGCGGGAACAGTTACTGAAGCTTTCTTT
CSVGAGTVTEAFF
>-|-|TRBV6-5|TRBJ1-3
TGTGCCAGCAGGGAGCAGAACACCATATATTTT
CASREQNTIYF
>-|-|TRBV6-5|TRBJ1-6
TGTGCCAGCAGTTTAGAATATAATAATTCACCCCTCCACTTT
CASSLEYNNSPLHF
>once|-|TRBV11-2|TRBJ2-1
TGTGCCAGCAGCGACGGGCCAGTTGGACTATCAAAGCCGAATGAGCAGTTCTTC
CASSDGPVGLSKPNEQFF
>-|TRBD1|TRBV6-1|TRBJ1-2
TGTGCCAGCAGTGCAACCCAGGGGGCGGCTAACTATGGCTACACCTTC
CASSATQGAANYGYTF
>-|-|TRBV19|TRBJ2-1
TGTGCCAGTAGTATGGGCGGGAATGAGCAGTTCTTC
CASSMGGNEQFF
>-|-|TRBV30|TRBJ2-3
TGTGCCTGGAGGGCGGTTGGATTCACAGATACGCAGTATTTT
CAWRAVGFTDTQYF
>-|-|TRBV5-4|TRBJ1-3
TGTGCCAGCAGCTCGGGCCCAGGGACTGGAAACACCATATATTTT
CASSSGPGTGNTIYF
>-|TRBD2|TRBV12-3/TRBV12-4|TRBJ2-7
TGTGCCAGCAGCAAAGCGGGGGGCTACGAGCAGTACTTC
CASSKAGGYEQYF
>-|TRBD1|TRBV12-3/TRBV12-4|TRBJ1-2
TGTGCCAGCAGCGGGACAGGGGACTATGGCTACACCTTC
CASSGTGDYGYTF
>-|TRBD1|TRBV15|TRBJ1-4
TGTGCCACCAGCAGAGGGGACAGGGATGAAAAACTGTTTTTT
CATSRGDRDEKLFF
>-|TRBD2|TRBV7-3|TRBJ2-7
TGTGCCAGCAGCTTTAGCGGGACTAGCTACTACGAGCAGTACTTC
CASSFSGTSYYEQYF
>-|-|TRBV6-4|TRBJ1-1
TGTGCCAGCAGTGACCCCCCCGGCAGGTTTAGTATGAACACTGAAGCTTTCTTT
CASSDPPGRFSMNTEAFF
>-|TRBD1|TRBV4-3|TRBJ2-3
TGCGCCAGCAGCCAAAGAGGGGGCGGCTTAATAGATACGCAGTATTTT
CASSQRGGGLIDTQYF
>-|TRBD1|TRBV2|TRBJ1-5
TGTGCCAGCAGACCGACAGGGTTCAATCAGCCCCAGCATTTT
CASRPTGFNQPQHF
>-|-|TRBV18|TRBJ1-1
TGTGCCAGCTCACCAGTACGGGGTAACACTGAAGCTTTCTTT
CASSPVRGNTEAFF
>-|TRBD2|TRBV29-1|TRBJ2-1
TGCAGCGTTGAACCTAGCGGGGGCCTGGATGAGCAGTTCTTC
CSVEPSGGLDEQFF
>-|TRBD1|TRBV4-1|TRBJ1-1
TGCGCCAGCAGGGGGACAGGGGTCGCGTCGAGCTTCTTT
CASRGTGVASSFF
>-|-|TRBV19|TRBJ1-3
TGTGCCAGTAGTAGGATCCGAGACAGCTCTGGAAACACCATATATTTT
CASSRIRDSSGNTIYF
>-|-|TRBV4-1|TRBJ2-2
TGCGCCAGCAGCCAAAGATCGGGGGCGGCGACGGGGGGTTCCGGGGAGCTGTTTTTT
CASSQRSGAATGGSGELFF
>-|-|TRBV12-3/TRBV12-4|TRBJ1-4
TGTGCCAGCAGCTCGAGCCGGGGGGAAAAACTGTTTTTT
CASSSSRGEKLFF
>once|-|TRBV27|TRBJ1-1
TGTGCCAGCAGTCGCAGGGAGAACACTGAAGCTTTCTTT
CASSRRENTEAFF
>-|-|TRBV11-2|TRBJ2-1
TGTGCCAGCAGCTTAGGAGGGACCTACAATGAGCAGTTCTTC
CASSLGGTYNEQFF
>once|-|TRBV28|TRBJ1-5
TGTGCCAGCAGTTTGAGGCAAGAACTACAGCCCCAGCATTTT
CASSLRQELQPQHF
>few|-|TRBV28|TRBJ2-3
TGTGCCAGCGTCGACTTTGCAGATACGCAGTATTTT
CASVDFADTQYF